The 27 T cell receptor beta chains reported below all come from one sample, sequenced in a study of regulatory and conventional T cells in RAG deficiency. Profiled with immunoSEQ multiplex PCR; TCRdb holds only in-frame clones, not every one. The sample consists of some 35,000 clones, about 75% of them appearing once. Genomic DNA came from blood conventional CD4+ T cells gated CD25-low CD127-high. The same data also went into a second study, on regulatory T cells. That study reports: The PCR used 52 TRBV and 13 TRBJ primers.

Sequencing used CD4+ effector T cells sorted from blood. All receptors come from a human donor in good health.

The chain links TRBV7-2 to TRBJ1-2; tentatively, D is TRBD1 (5 bases). V lost 2 bases and J 8 bases, leaving 15 bases between the germline ends. CDR1 and CDR2 (germline): SGHTA, FQGNSA. The CDR3 length is 14 residues. The CDR3 protein is CASSLPGPTGGYTF. In nucleotides, the CDR3 is TGTGCCAGCAGCTTACCAGGGCCGACGGGAGGCTACACCTTC.

The chain recombines TRBV7-9 with TRBJ1-2; D remains ambiguous. The CDR3 spans 13 residues. Deletions cut 1 base from V and 6 bases from J, with 9 bases between. Germline V lookup: CDR1 SEHNR, CDR2 FQNEAQ (reference sequence). CDR3 in amino acids: CASSLVWADGYTF. The CDR3 nucleotides are TGTGCCAGCAGCTTAGTCTGGGCAGATGGCTACACCTTC. The full variable domain, with the rest looked up from reference TRBV7-9 and TRBJ1-2, is DTGVSQNPRHKITKRGQNVTFRCDPISEHNRLYWYRQTLGQGPEFLTYFQNEAQLEKSRLLSDRFSAERPKGSFSTLEIQRTEQGDSAMYLCASSLVWADGYTFGSGTRLTVV.

V usage is TRBV5-1 and J usage is TRBJ2-2, with a tentative D call TRBD1 (5 bases). The ends were cut back, 0 bases at V and 5 bases at J, with 11 bases in the middle. Germline V CDR1 and CDR2: SGHRS, YFSETQ. The CDR3 loop spans 15 amino acids. The CDR3 nucleotides are TGCGCCAGCAGCTTGGGCAGGGCTCGGACCGGGGAGCTGTTTTTT. Amino acid sequence: CASSLGRARTGELFF.

This chain uses TRBV18 with TRBJ1-4; no clear D gene. The germline V and J ends were trimmed by 3 bases and 5 bases, with 4 bases remaining between them. The CDR3 has 12 amino acids. Germline V gene sequence: CDR1 KGHSH, CDR2 LQKENI. CDR3 in amino acids: CASSPANEKLFF. CDR3 coding DNA: TGTGCCAGCTCACCCGCAAATGAAAAACTGTTTTTT.

The chain combines TRBV7-3 with TRBJ2-1, with D perhaps matching TRBD2 (6 bases). CDR1 and CDR2 (germline): SGHTA, FQGTGA. This CDR3 is 15 amino acids long. V was cut by 5 bases and J by 5 bases, with 16 bases left in between. Written as DNA, the CDR3 is TGTGCCAGCAGCCCCATGCGGGGAGGTAACAATGAGCAGTTCTTC. Translating gives CASSPMRGGNNEQFF.

V usage is TRBV19 and J usage is TRBJ1-6; 9 nucleotides line up with TRBD1. The germline gives CDR1 LNHDA, CDR2 SQIVND (reference sequence). The V and J ends lost 4 bases and 6 bases, in that order; junction bases with no gene match: 4. There are 15 residues in the CDR3. CDR3: CASSTADRGNSPLHF. Here the CDR3 DNA reads TGTGCCAGTAGTACGGCGGACAGGGGTAATTCACCCCTCCACTTT.

The gene calls are TRBV7-2 and TRBJ2-7, with 7 bases matching TRBD1. The CDR3 covers 13 residues. Unmatched junction bases numbered 5, after V lost 6 bases and J lost 3 bases. Looked up from germline, CDR1 is SGHTA and CDR2 is FQGNSA. DNA for the CDR3: TGTGCCAGCAGTTACGACAGGGTCTACGAGCAGTACTTC. It yields the protein CASSYDRVYEQYF.

The chain links TRBV2 to TRBJ2-4; D not resolved. The CDR3 extends over 13 amino acids. Germline assignment: CDR1 SNHLY and CDR2 FYNNEI. Trimming removed 8 bases at V and 0 bases at J, with 8 bases between. The DNA for the CDR3 is TGTGCCAGCTCGAAACTAGCCAAAAACATTCAGTACTTC. It codes for CASSKLAKNIQYF.

The V gene is TRBV27, the J gene TRBJ2-4, with D possibly being TRBD1 (6 bases). V lost 7 bases to trimming and J lost 9 bases, with 22 bases between them. In germline, CDR1 is MNHEY, CDR2 SMNVEV (reference sequence). This CDR3 region has 15 residues. CDR3 sequence: CASTQRSTGSGIQYF. CDR3 in DNA: TGTGCCAGCACCCAAAGATCGACAGGTTCGGGCATTCAGTACTTC.

This rearrangement joins TRBV5-6 to TRBJ2-1, with D perhaps matching TRBD1 (6 bases). V lost 0 bases and J 1 base, leaving 11 bases between the germline ends. Germline V gives CDR1 SGHDT, CDR2 YYEEEE. The CDR3 sequence is 16 residues long. DNA of the CDR3: TGTGCCAGCAGCTTGGCCGGCAGGGGATCCTACAATGAGCAGTTCTTC. Translating it yields CASSLAGRGSYNEQFF. Together with reference TRBV5-6 and TRBJ2-1, the CDR3 gives the full variable domain: DAGVTQSPTHLIKTRGQQVTLRCSPKSGHDTVSWYQQALGQGPQFIFQYYEEEERQRGNFPDRFSGHQFPNYSSELNVNALLLGDSALYLCASSLAGRGSYNEQFFGPGTRLTVL.

V gene TRBV14 combines with J gene TRBJ2-1, with D tentatively TRBD1 or TRBD2 (5 bases each). Germline-derived CDR1 and CDR2 are SGHDN and FVKESK. The CDR3 loop spans 15 amino acids. Trimming left V 3 bases short and J 2 bases short, with 11 bases between. As DNA, the CDR3 is TGTGCCAGCAGCCACGGGACGGTAACCTACAATGAGCAGTTCTTC. It translates to CASSHGTVTYNEQFF.

DNA of the CDR3: TGCGCCAGCAGCCAAGTCGGGTACGGGGCCGGCACTGAAGCTTTCTTT. Its translation: CASSQVGYGAGTEAFF. The V call is TRBV4-1, the J call TRBJ1-1; the D gene is possibly TRBD1 (5 bases). The CDR3 is 16 amino acids. Germline V lookup: CDR1 MGHRA, CDR2 YSYEKL. V was pared by 1 base and J by 4 bases, with 16 bases between.

J is TRBJ2-3 and V is TRBV5-1; 12 bases are a match to TRBD1. With 1 base clipped from V and 6 bases from J, the junction kept 12 bases outside the gene matches. This CDR3 spans 18 amino acids. Germline CDR1 SGHRS, CDR2 YFSETQ. The CDR3, as DNA: TGCGCCAGCAGCTTGCCGGGACAGGGGGCTGGGGAATTGGATACGCAGTATTTT. It encodes CASSLPGQGAGELDTQYF.

In this sample, this clone turned up a few times. The chain carries TRBV7-8 and TRBJ1-3, with D unclear. The CDR3 runs to 14 residues. Germline V lookup: CDR1 SGHVS, CDR2 FQNEAQ. V gave up 4 bases and J gave up 4 bases, with 11 bases separating them. In DNA, the CDR3 is TGTGCCAGCAGCTATCAAGGACCGGGAAACACCATATATTTT. It encodes CASSYQGPGNTIYF.

The chain carries TRBV25-1 and TRBJ2-5; maybe TRBD2 (6 bases). From germline, CDR1 is MGHDK and CDR2 SYGVNS. CDR3 length: 12 amino acids. V was trimmed by 7 bases and J by 2 bases, leaving 8 bases between them. CDR3: CASNGGQETQYF. CDR3 DNA sequence: TGTGCCAGCAACGGGGGACAAGAGACCCAGTACTTC.

For the CDR3, the DNA is TGTGCCAGCAGGCGACTAGCGGGGGGGCCGAGTGCAGATACGCAGTATTTT. Translating it yields CASRRLAGGPSADTQYF. The chain carries TRBV9 and TRBJ2-3; 14 bases align to TRBD2. The ends lost 5 bases at V and 4 bases at J; junction bases unmatched: 9. Germline values: CDR1 SGDLS, CDR2 YYNGEE. This CDR3 spans 17 amino acids.

The chain links TRBV2 to TRBJ2-7, with 7 bases identical to TRBD1. CDR1 and CDR2 from the germline V gene are SNHLY and FYNNEI. This CDR3 spans 14 amino acids. The ends lost 5 bases at V and 7 bases at J; junction bases unmatched: 11. For the CDR3, the DNA is TGTGCCAGCAGTCAACAGGGGTCCTCAGGAGAGCAGTACTTC. Protein: CASSQQGSSGEQYF. Variable domain in full (rest from reference TRBV2 and TRBJ2-7): EPEVTQTPSHQVTQMGQEVILRCVPISNHLYFYWYRQILGQKVEFLVSFYNNEISEKSEIFDDQFSVERPDGSNFTLKIRSTKLEDSAMYFCASSQQGSSGEQYFGPGTRLTVT.

This clone was seen a few times. This chain uses TRBV4-2 with TRBJ2-1, with D tentatively TRBD1 (6 bases). Per the germline V gene, CDR1 is LGHNA and CDR2 is YNFKEQ. V lost 0 bases and J lost 5, with 11 bases in between. The CDR3 is made up of 15 amino acids. The CDR3 loop is CASSQDGGTNNEQFF. The DNA of the CDR3 is TGTGCCAGCAGCCAAGATGGTGGGACAAACAATGAGCAGTTCTTC.

The chain carries TRBV10-3 and TRBJ1-1; TRBD1 might be the D (5 bases). The CDR3 spans 14 residues. V gave up 0 bases and J gave up 4 bases, with 9 bases separating them. Germline V gene data show CDR1 as ENHRY and CDR2 as SYGVKD. The CDR3 nucleotides are TGTGCCATCAGTGAGTCTGGAGGGGCCACTGAAGCTTTCTTT. This codes for CAISESGGATEAFF.

This clone was detected a few times. This chain joins TRBV10-3 and TRBJ1-2; perhaps TRBD1 as D (5 bases). The germline V gene encodes CDR1 ENHRY and CDR2 SYGVKD. Trimming left V 2 bases short and J 5 bases short, with 9 bases between. CDR3 length: 13 residues. CDR3 protein: CAISEVRAYGYTF. The CDR3 coding sequence is TGTGCCATCAGTGAGGTCAGGGCTTATGGCTACACCTTC.

V gene TRBV19 combines with J gene TRBJ1-5; D is ambiguous. The germline V gene has CDR1 LNHDA and CDR2 SQIVND (reference sequence). This CDR3 region has 15 residues. Between the trimmed V and J ends, which lost 9 bases and 3 bases, there was a span of 18 bases. Here the CDR3 DNA reads TGTGCCAGGAGCCACGGGCTTCAACTCAATCAGCCCCAGCATTTT. This translates into CARSHGLQLNQPQHF.

This clone was seen more than once but under ten times. The V and J genes are TRBV13 and TRBJ2-3; D ambiguous. Germline V CDR1 and CDR2: PRHDT, FYEKMQ (reference sequence). The CDR3 extends over 12 amino acids. V lost 2 bases and J lost 5, with 5 bases in between. As DNA, the CDR3 is TGTGCCAGCAGCTTAAGTCGAGATACGCAGTATTTT. The encoded protein is CASSLSRDTQYF.

The chain is built from TRBV6-1 and TRBJ2-7; D may be TRBD2 (7 bases). Between the trimmed V and J ends, which lost 8 bases and 4 bases, there was a span of 15 bases. CDR3 length: 13 residues. Germline V CDR1 and CDR2: MNHNS, SASEGT. In DNA, the CDR3 is TGTGCCAGCTTACTACAGGGAGGGTACGAGCAGTACTTC. This gives the protein CASLLQGGYEQYF.

This clone has more than one count but fewer than ten. The chain recombines TRBV2 with TRBJ2-7; 11 positions match TRBD1. CDR3 length: 14 residues. CDR1 SNHLY and CDR2 FYNNEI come from the germline V gene. V was pared by 11 bases and J by 3 bases, with 9 bases of the junction left unmatched. The CDR3 nucleotides read TGTGCCCGCGATTCCGGGACAGGGGGCTACGAGCAGTACTTC. Translating gives CARDSGTGGYEQYF.

In its sample, this clone was seen once. V and J are TRBV2 and TRBJ2-5; 10 bases match TRBD2. Per the germline V gene, CDR1 is SNHLY and CDR2 is FYNNEI. J was trimmed by 4 bases and V by 7 bases; bases with no gene match: 9. This CDR3 region has 15 residues. The CDR3 region has the DNA TGTGCCAGCACCAGAGAGCGGGGGGGCGCAGAGACCCAGTACTTC. Translated, it gives CASTRERGGAETQYF. The variable domain in full, with the rest retrieved from reference TRBV2 and TRBJ2-5, is EPEVTQTPSHQVTQMGQEVILRCVPISNHLYFYWYRQILGQKVEFLVSFYNNEISEKSEIFDDQFSVERPDGSNFTLKIRSTKLEDSAMYFCASTRERGGAETQYFGPGTRLLVL.

Only a few counts were recorded for this clone. V is TRBV2 and J is TRBJ2-7; TRBD1 matches at 8 bases. This CDR3 is built from 15 residues. The J segment lost 5 bases and the V segment lost 1 base, leaving 7 bases of the junction unmatched. In germline, CDR1 is SNHLY, CDR2 FYNNEI. The DNA for the CDR3 is TGTGCCAGCAGTGAAGGTTACAGGGGGGCGAACGAGCAGTACTTC. Encoded protein: CASSEGYRGANEQYF.

The rearrangement links TRBV7-8 to TRBJ2-2; D remains unclear. Germline V CDR1 and CDR2: SGHVS, FQNEAQ. The V and J ends lost 1 base and 6 bases respectively, with 9 bases between them. CDR3 length equals 14 residues. The CDR3 spells CASSLDNPAGELFF. The CDR3 region has the DNA TGTGCCAGCAGCTTAGATAATCCAGCCGGGGAGCTGTTTTTT.